A single sample is the source of the 13 T cell receptor beta chains below, sequenced in a study of identifying expanded T cells in peripheral blood. The repertoire was sequenced with immunoSEQ multiplex PCR; TCRdb's copy has only in-frame clones and lacks some. Among about 80,000 clones listed, around 84% were seen once. Sequenced material: blood. The receptors derive from a person between 18 and 75 years old in good health.

CDR3 sequence reads: CASREQNEAFF. CDR3 nucleotides: TGTGCCAGCAGGGAACAGAATGAAGCTTTCTTT. The chain employs TRBV2 and TRBJ1-1, with D hard to call. The CDR3 loop spans 11 amino acids. With 6 bases removed from V and 7 bases from J, the gap between germline ends came to 9 bases. CDR1 SNHLY and CDR2 FYNNEI come from the germline V gene.

This clone appeared a single time. The CDR3, as DNA: TGTGCCAGCATGATCGGACTAGCGGGAGGACAGAAAATCTCCTACAATGAGCAGTTCTTC. This gives the protein CASMIGLAGGQKISYNEQFF. The chain couples TRBV28 to TRBJ2-1; 14 bases are a match to TRBD2. Germline V CDR1 and CDR2: MDHEN, SYDVKM. The J segment lost 0 bases and the V segment lost 7 bases, leaving 14 bases of the junction unmatched. CDR3 length equals 20 residues.

V is TRBV7-9 and J is TRBJ2-7; maybe TRBD1 (6 bases). Germline CDR1 SEHNR, CDR2 FQNEAQ (reference sequence). The CDR3 covers 14 residues. The V end lost 2 bases, the J end lost 3 bases, and 11 bases lay between the germline ends. CDR3: CASSLSQGIYEQYF. The CDR3, as DNA: TGTGCCAGCAGCTTATCACAGGGTATCTACGAGCAGTACTTC. Full variable domain (missing parts from reference TRBV7-9 and TRBJ2-7): DTGVSQNPRHKITKRGQNVTFRCDPISEHNRLYWYRQTLGQGPEFLTYFQNEAQLEKSRLLSDRFSAERPKGSFSTLEIQRTEQGDSAMYLCASSLSQGIYEQYFGPGTRLTVT.

This rearrangement joins TRBV7-9 to TRBJ2-3; TRBD2 matches at 16 bases. The CDR3 totals 16 residues. Germline assignment: CDR1 SEHNR and CDR2 FQNEAQ (reference sequence). Unmatched junction bases numbered 3, after V lost 5 bases and J lost 4 bases. In DNA, the CDR3 is TGTGCCAGCAGCATGGGACTAGCGGGAGGGCCAGATACGCAGTATTTT. Protein sequence: CASSMGLAGGPDTQYF.

The CDR3, as DNA: TGCGCCAGCAGCCCCCAGGGGTCTGGGGCCAACGTCCTGACTTTC. It translates to CASSPQGSGANVLTF. V usage is TRBV5-1 and J usage is TRBJ2-6; D possibly corresponds to TRBD1 (6 bases). The CDR3 sequence is 15 residues long. The V end lost 4 bases, the J end lost 1 base, and 9 bases lay between the germline ends. Germline loops: CDR1 SGHRS, CDR2 YFSETQ. Looking up the rest from reference TRBV5-1 and TRBJ2-6 gives the full variable domain: KAGVTQTPRYLIKTRGQQVTLSCSPISGHRSVSWYQQTPGQGLQFLFEYFSETQRNKGNFPGRFSGRQFSNSRSEMNVSTLELGDSALYLCASSPQGSGANVLTFGAGSRLTVL.

The V and J genes are TRBV28 and TRBJ2-7; tentatively, D is TRBD1 or TRBD2 (7 bases each). The CDR3 spans 14 residues. In germline, CDR1 is MDHEN, CDR2 SYDVKM. V was clipped by 3 bases and J by 4 bases, with 13 bases between them. CDR3 in amino acids: CASSLGRGGYEQYF. CDR3 nucleotide sequence: TGTGCCAGCAGTTTGGGCAGGGGGGGGTACGAGCAGTACTTC.

The chain uses TRBV5-6 and TRBJ2-7, with 10 bases aligning to TRBD2. V was clipped by 3 bases and J by 3 bases; unmatched bases: 6. Per the germline V gene, CDR1 is SGHDT and CDR2 is YYEEEE. The CDR3 runs to 15 residues. This CDR3 reads CASSSLLAGRYEQYF. For the CDR3, the DNA is TGTGCCAGCAGCTCACTACTAGCGGGACGCTACGAGCAGTACTTC.

CDR3 DNA: TGTGCCAGCAGCGTAGACAGCTTTGGAAACACCATATATTTT. Its protein product is CASSVDSFGNTIYF. J is TRBJ1-3 and V is TRBV9; D is ambiguous. V lost 0 bases and J lost 3, with 7 bases in between. CDR3 length equals 14 residues. CDR1 SGDLS and CDR2 YYNGEE come from the germline V gene.

The J gene is TRBJ1-2, the V gene TRBV29-1, with 8 bases matching TRBD1. Germline lookup yields CDR1 SQVTM and CDR2 ANQGSEA. J was trimmed by 5 bases and V by 7 bases; bases with no gene match: 6. CDR3 length: 12 residues. This chain's CDR3 is CSDDRGGYGYTF. In nucleotides, the CDR3 is TGCAGCGACGACAGGGGAGGGTATGGCTACACCTTC.

This clone was seen a few times. The genes are TRBV19 and TRBJ2-2; D ambiguous. This CDR3 region has 15 residues. V was clipped by 3 bases and J by 1 base, with 9 bases between them. Germline CDR1 LNHDA, CDR2 SQIVND (reference sequence). The CDR3 DNA is TGTGCCAGTAGTATCCAGAGACTGAACACCGGGGAGCTGTTTTTT. This gives the protein CASSIQRLNTGELFF.

The chain employs TRBV9 and TRBJ2-5, with D perhaps TRBD1 (6 bases). The germline V and J ends were trimmed by 4 bases and 0 bases, with 13 bases remaining between them. The CDR3 has 15 amino acids. CDR1 and CDR2 (germline): SGDLS, YYNGEE. The CDR3 DNA is TGTGCCAGCAGCCCGAGACAGGCGTACCAAGAGACCCAGTACTTC. It yields the protein CASSPRQAYQETQYF.

The chain is built from TRBV6-5 and TRBJ2-5; 7 bases align to TRBD1. This CDR3 is built from 15 residues. CDR1 is MNHEY, CDR2 SVGAGI, per germline. After removal of 2 bases from V and 2 bases from J, the junction contained 5 bases not matched to a gene. The CDR3 is CASSYRTGEQETQYF. CDR3 sequence (DNA): TGTGCCAGCAGTTACCGAACAGGGGAGCAAGAGACCCAGTACTTC.

The rearrangement joins TRBV29-1 to TRBJ1-2; a weak D match, TRBD1 (5 bases). The CDR3 contains 14 residues. Germline CDR1 reads SQVTM; CDR2 reads ANQGSEA. V gave up 6 bases and J gave up 2 bases, with 16 bases separating them. The CDR3 loop reads CSVGSRAINYGYTF. The CDR3, as DNA: TGCAGCGTGGGTTCCAGGGCGATCAACTATGGCTACACCTTC. The variable domain in full, completed from reference TRBV29-1 and TRBJ1-2, reads SAVISQKPSRDICQRGTSLTIQCQVDSQVTMMFWYRQQPGQSLTLIATANQGSEATYESGFVIDKFPISRPNLTFSTLTVSNMSPEDSSIYLCSVGSRAINYGYTFGSGTRLTVV.